The TCR beta chain under discussion was sequenced for a study of PD-L1 blockade in urothelial cancer. Study overall: Patients, treated from about 2014 onward, received atezolizumab 1,200 mg intravenously every 3 weeks. Timepoints chosen for blood analysis were 3 weeks (second dose) and 6 weeks after treatment start. Each blood sample yielded a median of 141,255 T cells.

Regarding time point: pretreatment peripheral blood. Synthetic templates analogous to TCR were spiked into all PCRs individually. Using immunoSEQ multiplex PCR, the repertoire was profiled, and TCRdb retains in-frame clones only, with some absent. The profile covers about 95,000 clones, with roughly 91% appearing a single time and roughly 2% taken by the ten largest. The sample in question was PBMCs, obtained around atezolizumab (anti-PD-L1) treatment. The sequence was obtained from a man in his 60s with urothelial cancer.

CDR3 DNA sequence: TGTGCCAGCACTGGGGGACAGGGGGAGGACACTGAAGCTTTCTTT. Encoded protein: CASTGGQGEDTEAFF. The rearrangement uses TRBV19 and TRBJ1-1; 11 bases agree with TRBD1. Germline trimming cut 9 bases from V and 3 bases from J; bases unmatched to any gene: 9. The CDR3 loop spans 15 amino acids. Germline V CDR1 and CDR2: LNHDA, SQIVND (reference sequence). The whole variable domain, remainder taken from reference TRBV19 and TRBJ1-1, is DGGITQSPKYLFRKEGQNVTLSCEQNLNHDAMYWYRQDPGQGLRLIYYSQIVNDFQKGDIAEGYSVSREKKESFPLTVTSAQKNPTAFYLCASTGGQGEDTEAFFGQGTRLTVV.